A selection of T cell receptor beta chains follows, all from one sample in a study of CD8 T cells in cerebrospinal fluid in Alzheimer's disease. TCRdb reprocessed the 10x single-cell sequencing reads and keeps a single row for each CDR3 protein, giving no DNA. The sample features more than 1,200 distinct CDR3 sequences, with roughly a fifth in its top ten. The sample comprised cerebrospinal fluid. The receptors were sampled from a human donor with mild cognitive impairment. The CDR3 runs from the conserved cysteine through the conserved F or W. Clone sizes are given selectively: once, few, many, or a class where the clone is expanded.

abundance	j_gene	v_gene	CDR3aa
NA	TRBJ1-5	TRBV2	CASSEVGRRTQHF
medium-sized	TRBJ2-6	TRBV2	CASRPSSGANVLTF
medium-sized	TRBJ2-1	TRBV24-1	CATSGGGGISYNEQFF
NA	TRBJ2-1	TRBV7-9	CASSLFRGGFTNEQFF
NA	TRBJ2-3	TRBV4-2	CASSQVEDSGSTDTQYF
large	TRBJ2-7	TRBV4-1	CASSPTGGATYEQYF
NA	TRBJ2-7	TRBV19	CASSIGGRAYEQYF
medium-sized	TRBJ2-7	TRBV9	CASSVAPSKTSGDPIYEQYF
NA	TRBJ2-7	TRBV20-1	CSAAPLAGGTYEQYF
NA	TRBJ2-3	TRBV13	CASSLRLVGTDTQYF
medium-sized	TRBJ2-3	TRBV2	CASSGLLRTDTQYF
NA	TRBJ2-5	TRBV5-1	CASSLGEYQETQYF
NA	TRBJ2-1	TRBV7-8	CASSLELAGGNEQFF
medium-sized	TRBJ1-1	TRBV5-1	CASSLSGRATEAFF
medium-sized	TRBJ1-5	TRBV28	CASRVLNEPQHF
medium-sized	TRBJ1-1	TRBV7-9	CASSGLVQGVAFF
large	TRBJ1-2	TRBV3-1	CASSPYRGEYGYTF
medium-sized	TRBJ2-5	TRBV6-1	CASSEMVAGEETQYF
medium-sized	TRBJ2-7	TRBV4-3	CASRHSLRSSAYEQYF
NA	TRBJ1-5	TRBV6-1	CASSEGTGRYQPQHF
medium-sized	TRBJ2-5	TRBV28	CASSPMSGQGQETQYF
medium-sized	TRBJ2-1	TRBV24-1	CATSAPLKGSYNEQFF
medium-sized	TRBJ2-2	TRBV7-9	CASSFPNTGELFF
large	TRBJ1-1	TRBV3-1	CASSPISGASTEAFF
medium-sized	TRBJ1-2	TRBV15	CATSREHGQGAYYGYTF
large	TRBJ1-2	TRBV20-1	CSARPGTGAGGYTF
NA	TRBJ1-6	TRBV3-1	CASSQGALSPLHF
NA	TRBJ1-2	TRBV12-3/TRBV12-4	CASSFGLTGKVHGYTF
NA	TRBJ2-7	TRBV6-2/TRBV6-3	CASSYLSGVIVWEQYF
NA	TRBJ2-5	TRBV12-3/TRBV12-4	CASSLYVGGTQETQYF
medium-sized	TRBJ1-2	TRBV7-8	CASSSSGAREVESGYTF
medium-sized	TRBJ2-4	TRBV6-1	CASSASGGETKNIQYF
medium-sized	TRBJ2-1	TRBV19	CASSIGALSSYNEQFF
medium-sized	TRBJ1-5	TRBV2	CASSEGGSGQPQHF
NA	TRBJ2-1	TRBV19	CASSRQGTSGSNEQFF
NA	TRBJ1-3	TRBV2	CASSRGGRISSGNTIYF
NA	TRBJ1-1	TRBV28	CASTPPSRGEAFF